Given below is one T cell receptor beta chain in context. Its target is unknown. This sample was included in a study of T cell responses to AZD1222 COVID-19 vaccine. General study points: Unmutated variant regions are reportedly targeted by nearly half of spike-specific TCRs. Among the donors, most were white British and more were female, and clonal diversity was possibly underestimated. Spike was spanned by vaccine-associated CD4 TCRs, which were dominant at 160-218 and 743-854. Spike-specific TCR breadth and depth grew following two AZD1222 doses.

V was pared by 4 bases and J by 8 bases, with 10 bases of the junction left unmatched. CDR3 length equals 15 residues. Germline assignment: CDR1 LGHDT and CDR2 YNNKEL (reference sequence). The table came from immunoSEQ multiplex PCR; TCRdb's copy has only in-frame clones and leaves some out. The data hold hundreds of thousands of clones, with approximately 94% observed a single time. This chain links TRBV3-1 (or the pseudogene TRBV3-2) with TRBJ1-2; 10 positions agree with TRBD1. This sequence was found in an adult in good health. The sample consisted of peripheral blood, taken on day 0 of MenACWY control vaccination. The chain's CDR3 is CASSLEPGTGVGYTF. The CDR3 region has the DNA TGTGCCAGCAGCCTGGAACCCGGGACAGGGGTCGGCTACACCTTC.